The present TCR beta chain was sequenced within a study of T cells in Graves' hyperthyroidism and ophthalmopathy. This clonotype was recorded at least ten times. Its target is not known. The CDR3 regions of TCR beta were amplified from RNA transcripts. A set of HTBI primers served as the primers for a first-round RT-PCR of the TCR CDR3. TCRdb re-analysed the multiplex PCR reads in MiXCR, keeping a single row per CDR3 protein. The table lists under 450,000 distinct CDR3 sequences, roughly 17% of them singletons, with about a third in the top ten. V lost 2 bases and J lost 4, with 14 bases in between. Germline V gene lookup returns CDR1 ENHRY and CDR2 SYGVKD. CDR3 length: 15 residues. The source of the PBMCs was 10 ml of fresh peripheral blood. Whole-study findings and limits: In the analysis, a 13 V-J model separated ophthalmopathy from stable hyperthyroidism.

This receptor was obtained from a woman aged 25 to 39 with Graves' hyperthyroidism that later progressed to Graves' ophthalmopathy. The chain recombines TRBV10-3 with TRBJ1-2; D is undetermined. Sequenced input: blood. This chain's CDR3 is CAISEELRQLYGYTF. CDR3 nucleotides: TGTGCCATCAGTGAGGAATTACGCCAGCTCTATGGCTACACCTTC.